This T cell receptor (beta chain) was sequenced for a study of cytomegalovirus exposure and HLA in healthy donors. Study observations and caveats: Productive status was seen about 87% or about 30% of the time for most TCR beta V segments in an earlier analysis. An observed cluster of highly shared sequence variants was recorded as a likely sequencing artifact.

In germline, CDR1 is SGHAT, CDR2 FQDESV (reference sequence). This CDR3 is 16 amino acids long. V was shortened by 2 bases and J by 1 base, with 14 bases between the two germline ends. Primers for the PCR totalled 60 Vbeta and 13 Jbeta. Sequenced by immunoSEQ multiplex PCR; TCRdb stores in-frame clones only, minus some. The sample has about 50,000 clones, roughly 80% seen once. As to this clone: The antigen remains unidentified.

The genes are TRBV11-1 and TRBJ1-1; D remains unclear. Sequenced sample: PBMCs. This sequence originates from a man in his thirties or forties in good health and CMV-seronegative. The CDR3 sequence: CASSLSGSRQNTEAFF. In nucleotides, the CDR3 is TGTGCCAGCAGCTTAAGCGGGTCGAGACAGAACACTGAAGCTTTCTTT.